The T cell receptor (beta chain) under discussion was sequenced for a study of T cell responses to AZD1222 COVID-19 vaccine (dated by TCRdb to about 2021). Notes on the research overall: TCR sequencing covered over 230 trial participants: 200 to 210 given two doses of AZD1222 and 26 given two doses of MenACWY control vaccine. Enrollment into the trials was organized by age into subgroups of 18-55, 56-69 and 70-plus years, and those subgroups contained around 150, 28 and 57 TCR-sequenced participants, respectively. General findings and caveats noted by the study authors: Participants were mostly white British and included more females than males, and it was suggested by the authors that clonal diversity may have been underestimated. Conclusions about previously exposed vaccinees were limited because only a handful of AZD1222 recipients were SARS-CoV-2 seropositive at baseline. Because no day 14 peak-response samples were available, the repertoires could be characterized only after the peak T cell response. After two AZD1222 doses, both the breadth and the depth of spike-specific TCRs were significantly higher than at day 0 and than in MenACWY recipients. In the small 56-69-year group, the increase in depth fell short of significance, most likely because of low power. Vaccine-associated CD4 TCRs spanned the whole spike protein, with dominant responses in regions 160-218 and 743-854. Reportedly, almost half of the unique spike-specific TCRs recognized epitopes lying outside the regions that are mutated in the B.1.351 and B.1.1.7 variants.

The CDR3 regions of human TCRbeta chains were subjected to immunosequencing. The study's processing was this. Repertoire TCRs were checked for matches against a reference library of SARS-CoV-2-specific TCRs that had been generated using the MIRA antigen-specificity platform. Breadth was defined as the fraction of unique TCRs that were SARS-CoV-2-associated, and depth was defined as the fraction of total T cells that were SARS-CoV-2-associated. Using the MIRA data, every spike-specific TCR was mapped to the spike region that the TCR reacted to and assigned to either a CD4 or a CD8 class. Log10-transformed breadth and depth values were compared by one-way ANOVA with Sidak's multiple comparisons tests. In its TCRdb copy, this immuneACCESS table keeps in-frame sequences only and misses some clones. Where compared with another copy, unresolved V genes explain less than half of these, and the others have no known cause. V and J calls and clone size are those listed in that table; D and trimming were worked out from the DNA. This sample is represented by roughly 80,000 clones; 88% of them were singletons. Of the sample, 4% to 5.5% falls within the top ten clones.

As regards this clone: Its antigen is currently not known. No base qualities exist here, and no much larger clone lies one base off it.

A distance of 11 bases separates the germline ends of V and J, which lose 0 bases and 6 bases respectively. Counted from cysteine to phenylalanine, this CDR3 has 14 amino acids. Solely the CDR3 DNA is kept, with 42 bases framed from the first base. The germline V gene yields SGHVS for CDR1 and FNYEAQ for CDR2. The sample's time point label, decoded: baseline before first vaccination. Per the publication, the treatment or condition label means: meningococcal conjugate vaccine given as trial control. Vaccinee samples were obtained from the UK trials COV001 and COV002, which included a single-blind randomized controlled phase 2/3 trial of AZD1222 (ChAdOx1 nCoV-19) in healthy adults. For TCRbeta chain sequencing, PBMC samples were collected from trial participants at day 0 and at day 28 after the second dose.

The specimen was peripheral blood, collected on day 0 of MenACWY control vaccination. This chain joins TRBV7-6 to TRBJ1-2; the D gene is possibly TRBD1, with 5 bases matching. The sequence was collected from an adult in good health. The nucleotides are TGTGCCAGCAGCTTAGCGTCGGGGGTCGATGGCTACACCTTC. Its protein product is CASSLASGVDGYTF.